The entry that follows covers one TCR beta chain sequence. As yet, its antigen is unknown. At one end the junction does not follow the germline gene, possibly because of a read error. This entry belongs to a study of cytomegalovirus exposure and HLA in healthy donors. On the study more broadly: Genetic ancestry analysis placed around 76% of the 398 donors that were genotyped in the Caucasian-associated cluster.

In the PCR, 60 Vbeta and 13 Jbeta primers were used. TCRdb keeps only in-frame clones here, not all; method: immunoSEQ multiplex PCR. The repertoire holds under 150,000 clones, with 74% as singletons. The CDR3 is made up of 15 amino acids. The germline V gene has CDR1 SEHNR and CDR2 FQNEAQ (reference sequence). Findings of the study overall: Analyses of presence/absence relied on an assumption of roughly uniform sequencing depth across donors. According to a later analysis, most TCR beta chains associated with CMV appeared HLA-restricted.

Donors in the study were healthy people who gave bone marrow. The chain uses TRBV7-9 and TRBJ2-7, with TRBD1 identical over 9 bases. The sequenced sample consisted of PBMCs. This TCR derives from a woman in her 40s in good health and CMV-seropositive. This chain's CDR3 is CSSSPLGQGSYEQYF. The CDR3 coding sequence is TGTTCCAGCAGCCCCCTGGGACAGGGATCCTACGAGCAGTACTTC.